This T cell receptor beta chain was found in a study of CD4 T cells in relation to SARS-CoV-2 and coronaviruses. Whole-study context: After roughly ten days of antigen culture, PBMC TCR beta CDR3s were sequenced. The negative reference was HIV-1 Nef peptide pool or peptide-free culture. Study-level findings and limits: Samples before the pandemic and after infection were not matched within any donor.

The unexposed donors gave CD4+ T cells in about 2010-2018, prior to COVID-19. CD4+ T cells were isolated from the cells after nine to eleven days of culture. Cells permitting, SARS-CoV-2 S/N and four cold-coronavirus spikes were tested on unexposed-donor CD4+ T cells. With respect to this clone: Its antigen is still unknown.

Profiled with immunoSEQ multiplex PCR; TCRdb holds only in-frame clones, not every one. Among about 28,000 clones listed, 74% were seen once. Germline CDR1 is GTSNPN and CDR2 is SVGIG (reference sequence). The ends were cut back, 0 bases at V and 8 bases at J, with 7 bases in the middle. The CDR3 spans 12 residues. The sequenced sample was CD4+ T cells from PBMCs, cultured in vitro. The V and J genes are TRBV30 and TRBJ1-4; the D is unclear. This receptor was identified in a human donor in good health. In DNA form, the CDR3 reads TGTGCCTGGAGTGTTTTAAAGGAAAAACTGTTTTTT. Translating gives CAWSVLKEKLFF. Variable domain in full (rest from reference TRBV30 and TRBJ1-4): SQTIHQWPATLVQPVGSPLSLECTVEGTSNPNLYWYRQAAGRGLQLLFYSVGIGQISSEVPQNLSASRPQDRQFILSSKKLLLSDSGFYLCAWSVLKEKLFFGSGTQLSVL.